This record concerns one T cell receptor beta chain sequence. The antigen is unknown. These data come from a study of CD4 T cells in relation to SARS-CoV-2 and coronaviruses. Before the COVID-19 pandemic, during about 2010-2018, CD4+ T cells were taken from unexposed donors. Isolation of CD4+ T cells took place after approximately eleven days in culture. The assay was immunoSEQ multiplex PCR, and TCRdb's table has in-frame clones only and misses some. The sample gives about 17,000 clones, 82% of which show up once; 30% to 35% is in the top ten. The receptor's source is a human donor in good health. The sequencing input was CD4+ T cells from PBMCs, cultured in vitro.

The CDR3 DNA reads as TGTGCCAGCAGCCAATCAGCCGGGGGAGATACGCAGTATTTT. It is translated as CASSQSAGGDTQYF. The chain employs TRBV3-1 (or the pseudogene TRBV3-2) and TRBJ2-3; weak D call: TRBD2 (6 bases). Germline CDR1 LGHDT, CDR2 YNNKEL (reference sequence). V shed 2 bases and J shed 5 bases, with 11 bases lying between them. There are 14 residues in the CDR3.